These 21 T cell receptor beta chains came from one sample sequenced in a study of blood T cell repertoires in COVID-19. Some clones are missing from TCRdb's copy, which holds only in-frame ones; the method was immunoSEQ multiplex PCR. The sample includes approximately 250,000 clones, approximately 84% of them seen just once. The sample consisted of peripheral blood. The receptors here all came from a man aged 35-49 years with acute or convalescent COVID-19.

The rearrangement uses TRBV2 and TRBJ2-2, with a possible D match to TRBD2 (5 bases). V lost 5 bases to trimming and J lost 3 bases, with 10 bases between them. CDR3 length: 14 residues. Per germline, CDR1 SNHLY and CDR2 FYNNEI. The CDR3 DNA reads as TGTGCCAGCAGTTTACTAGACTACACCGGGGAGCTGTTTTTT. The encoded protein is CASSLLDYTGELFF.

The rearrangement joins TRBV7-2 to TRBJ2-4, with D possibly matching TRBD1 (5 bases). The V gene lost 1 base and the J gene lost 7 bases, with 8 bases spanning the gap. Germline-derived CDR1 and CDR2 are SGHTA and FQGNSA. This CDR3 comprises 13 residues. CDR3 nucleotide sequence: TGTGCCAGCAGCTTAGTAGACAGCAACATTCAGTACTTC. Translated, it gives CASSLVDSNIQYF.

CDR3 sequence reads: CASGHRSIEAFF. In DNA form, the CDR3 reads TGCGCCAGCGGACACCGTTCCATAGAAGCTTTCTTT. The chain combines TRBV10-2 with TRBJ1-1, with a tentative D call TRBD1 (5 bases). V dropped 8 bases and J dropped 8 bases, with 15 bases sitting between them. Germline lookup yields CDR1 WSHSY and CDR2 SAAADI. This CDR3 has 12 amino acids.

This clone was detected once. This chain joins TRBV4-1 and TRBJ2-3; TRBD1 is a possible D gene (6 bases). The V end was cut by 3 bases, the J end by 12 bases, with 16 bases between. Germline CDR1 is MGHRA and CDR2 is YSYEKL. The CDR3 runs 13 residues. CDR3 nucleotides: TGCGCCAGCAGCCAGGCTACAGGGTTTCCCCAGTATTTT. Translating it yields CASSQATGFPQYF.

V usage is TRBV27 and J usage is TRBJ2-7; perhaps TRBD1 as D (5 bases). Germline loops: CDR1 MNHEY, CDR2 SMNVEV (reference sequence). The V and J ends lost 6 bases and 4 bases respectively, with 22 bases between them. This CDR3 has 16 residues. Written as DNA, the CDR3 is TGTGCCAGCAGACCCGAACGCAGCCAGGGCTTGTACGAGCAGTACTTC. Protein sequence: CASRPERSQGLYEQYF.

The chain carries TRBV4-1 and TRBJ1-5, with 9 bases identical to TRBD1. The CDR3 has 15 amino acids. Germline V gives CDR1 MGHRA, CDR2 YSYEKL. Losses at the gene ends were 4 bases for V and 7 bases for J; bases not matched to a gene: 8. The CDR3 region is CASSPQGAAEQPQHF. Here the CDR3 DNA reads TGCGCCAGCAGCCCACAGGGGGCCGCAGAGCAGCCCCAGCATTTT.

This clone was counted a single time. The gene calls are TRBV5-1 and TRBJ2-3, with 10 bases fitting TRBD2. V trimming: 2 bases; J trimming: 4 bases; junction bases outside the gene matches: 7. The CDR3 is 16 residues long. Germline V CDR1 and CDR2: SGHRS, YFSETQ. For the CDR3, the DNA is TGCGCCAGCAGCTTTTACAGCGGGGGGGCCCCAGATACGCAGTATTTT. Amino acid sequence: CASSFYSGGAPDTQYF.

The chain uses TRBV3-1 (or the pseudogene TRBV3-2) and TRBJ2-3, with TRBD2 matching over 11 bases. V was clipped by 5 bases and J by 4 bases; unmatched bases: 8. The CDR3 consists of 16 residues. Germline CDR1 reads LGHDT; CDR2 reads YNNKEL (reference sequence). The CDR3 loop reads CASSERLAGRADTQYF. CDR3 in DNA: TGTGCCAGCAGCGAGAGACTAGCGGGGAGGGCAGATACGCAGTATTTT.

This chain uses TRBV2 with TRBJ2-5, with TRBD1 as a possible D gene (5 bases). The CDR3 consists of 14 residues. V was pared by 8 bases and J by 0 bases, with 13 bases between. Germline lookup yields CDR1 SNHLY and CDR2 FYNNEI. The CDR3 nucleotides are TGTGCCAGCGGGGCTGGGGTGCACCAAGAGACCCAGTACTTC. Amino acids: CASGAGVHQETQYF.

CDR3 loop: CASSQETLGEQFF. As DNA, the CDR3 is TGCGCCAGCAGCCAAGAAACTTTGGGCGAGCAGTTCTTC. The chain links TRBV4-3 to TRBJ2-1; D not certain. CDR1 is LGHNA, CDR2 YSLEER, per germline. V was shortened by 0 bases and J by 10 bases, with 10 bases between the two germline ends. The CDR3 extends over 13 amino acids.

The genes are TRBV6-1 and TRBJ1-1, with D maybe TRBD1 (6 bases). The CDR3 contains 14 residues. The V end was cut by 1 base, the J end by 3 bases, with 9 bases between. In germline, CDR1 is MNHNS, CDR2 SASEGT. CDR3 sequence reads: CASSEVGQYTEAFF. The CDR3 DNA reads TGTGCCAGCAGTGAAGTCGGACAGTACACTGAAGCTTTCTTT.

The chain combines TRBV7-3 with TRBJ2-2; a possible D gene is TRBD2 (6 bases). Germline V lookup: CDR1 SGHTA, CDR2 FQGTGA. The length of the CDR3 is 15 residues. Trimming removed 2 bases at V and 6 bases at J, with 13 bases between. CDR3 in amino acids: CASSLVGGAAGELFF. Written as DNA, the CDR3 is TGTGCCAGCAGCTTAGTCGGGGGTGCTGCCGGGGAGCTGTTTTTT.

This chain joins TRBV5-1 and TRBJ1-3, with D perhaps matching TRBD1 (5 bases). Germline V gene lookup returns CDR1 SGHRS and CDR2 YFSETQ. The ends were cut back, 0 bases at V and 5 bases at J, with 18 bases in the middle. CDR3 length equals 17 residues. The CDR3 is CASSLEGGTGARNTIYF. Here the CDR3 DNA reads TGCGCCAGCAGCTTGGAGGGAGGTACAGGTGCGAGAAACACCATATATTTT.

The chain employs TRBV7-9 and TRBJ2-1, with D possibly TRBD2 on 6 matching bases. This CDR3 has 15 residues. CDR1 and CDR2 (germline): SEHNR, FQNEAQ (reference sequence). The V gene lost 5 bases and the J gene lost 9 bases, with 20 bases spanning the gap. The CDR3 DNA follows: TGTGCCAGCAGCCCCGTCGAGGAGGGAAGGATTGAGCAGTTCTTC. This codes for CASSPVEEGRIEQFF.

This clone was counted between two and nine times. The chain uses TRBV13 and TRBJ1-3; 7 bases agree with TRBD1. This CDR3 is 14 amino acids long. Per germline, CDR1 PRHDT and CDR2 FYEKMQ (reference sequence). With V trimmed by 2 bases and J by 4 bases, 2 bases remained unmatched. The CDR3 loop reads CASSLRGLGNTIYF. CDR3 coding DNA: TGTGCCAGCAGCTTAAGGGGGCTGGGAAACACCATATATTTT.

V usage is TRBV30 and J usage is TRBJ1-1; TRBD1 is a possible D gene (5 bases). CDR1 and CDR2 from the germline V gene are GTSNPN and SVGIG (reference sequence). V was pared by 8 bases and J by 10 bases, with 17 bases between. The CDR3 loop spans 11 amino acids. CDR3 sequence: CALDGVGGAFF. The CDR3 DNA follows: TGTGCCCTCGACGGGGTCGGGGGAGCTTTCTTT. The entire variable domain, with the rest obtained from reference TRBV30 and TRBJ1-1, is as follows: SQTIHQWPATLVQPVGSPLSLECTVEGTSNPNLYWYRQAAGRGLQLLFYSVGIGQISSEVPQNLSASRPQDRQFILSSKKLLLSDSGFYLCALDGVGGAFFGQGTRLTVV.

The chain uses TRBV24-1 and TRBJ2-1; a possible D gene is TRBD1 (5 bases). Germline V gene lookup returns CDR1 KGHDR and CDR2 SFDVKD. CDR3 length equals 15 residues. Trimming left V 3 bases short and J 0 bases short, with 8 bases between. CDR3 protein: CATSDVQGSYNEQFF. The DNA for the CDR3 is TGTGCCACCAGTGATGTCCAGGGCTCCTACAATGAGCAGTTCTTC.

In its sample, this clone was seen a few times. The CDR3 protein is CSASEEWDTEAFF. Here the CDR3 DNA reads TGCAGTGCTAGTGAGGAGTGGGACACTGAAGCTTTCTTT. The chain links TRBV20-1 to TRBJ1-1; no clear D. The ends were cut back, 3 bases at V and 3 bases at J, with 11 bases in the middle. CDR3 size: 13 residues. Germline V gives CDR1 DFQATT, CDR2 SNEGSKA (reference sequence).

V usage is TRBV2 and J usage is TRBJ2-1, with 8 bases matching TRBD2. V lost 8 bases and J lost 10; bases outside the gene matches: 16. This CDR3 is built from 15 residues. Germline CDR1 reads SNHLY; CDR2 reads FYNNEI. CDR3 coding DNA: TGTGCCAGCGGAGCCACAGCGGGGGTCTACGGGGAGCAGTTCTTC. Encoded protein: CASGATAGVYGEQFF.

This clone was detected only once. The genes are TRBV5-6 and TRBJ1-2; 7 bases match TRBD1. V lost 4 bases, J lost 4 bases, and 7 bases stayed unmatched. CDR3 length equals 14 residues. CDR1 SGHDT and CDR2 YYEEEE come from the germline V gene. The CDR3 region has the DNA TGTGCCAGCAGCCTTGGACAGGAAGCCTATGGCTACACCTTC. Translating gives CASSLGQEAYGYTF.

The chain is built from TRBV6-5 and TRBJ1-2, with 9 bases fitting TRBD1. With V trimmed by 5 bases and J by 12 bases, 10 bases remained unmatched. The length of the CDR3 is 13 residues. Looked up from germline, CDR1 is MNHEY and CDR2 is SVGAGI. CDR3: CASSPGTGTFNTF. The CDR3 DNA reads as TGTGCCAGCAGTCCCGGGACAGGGACTTTTAACACCTTC.